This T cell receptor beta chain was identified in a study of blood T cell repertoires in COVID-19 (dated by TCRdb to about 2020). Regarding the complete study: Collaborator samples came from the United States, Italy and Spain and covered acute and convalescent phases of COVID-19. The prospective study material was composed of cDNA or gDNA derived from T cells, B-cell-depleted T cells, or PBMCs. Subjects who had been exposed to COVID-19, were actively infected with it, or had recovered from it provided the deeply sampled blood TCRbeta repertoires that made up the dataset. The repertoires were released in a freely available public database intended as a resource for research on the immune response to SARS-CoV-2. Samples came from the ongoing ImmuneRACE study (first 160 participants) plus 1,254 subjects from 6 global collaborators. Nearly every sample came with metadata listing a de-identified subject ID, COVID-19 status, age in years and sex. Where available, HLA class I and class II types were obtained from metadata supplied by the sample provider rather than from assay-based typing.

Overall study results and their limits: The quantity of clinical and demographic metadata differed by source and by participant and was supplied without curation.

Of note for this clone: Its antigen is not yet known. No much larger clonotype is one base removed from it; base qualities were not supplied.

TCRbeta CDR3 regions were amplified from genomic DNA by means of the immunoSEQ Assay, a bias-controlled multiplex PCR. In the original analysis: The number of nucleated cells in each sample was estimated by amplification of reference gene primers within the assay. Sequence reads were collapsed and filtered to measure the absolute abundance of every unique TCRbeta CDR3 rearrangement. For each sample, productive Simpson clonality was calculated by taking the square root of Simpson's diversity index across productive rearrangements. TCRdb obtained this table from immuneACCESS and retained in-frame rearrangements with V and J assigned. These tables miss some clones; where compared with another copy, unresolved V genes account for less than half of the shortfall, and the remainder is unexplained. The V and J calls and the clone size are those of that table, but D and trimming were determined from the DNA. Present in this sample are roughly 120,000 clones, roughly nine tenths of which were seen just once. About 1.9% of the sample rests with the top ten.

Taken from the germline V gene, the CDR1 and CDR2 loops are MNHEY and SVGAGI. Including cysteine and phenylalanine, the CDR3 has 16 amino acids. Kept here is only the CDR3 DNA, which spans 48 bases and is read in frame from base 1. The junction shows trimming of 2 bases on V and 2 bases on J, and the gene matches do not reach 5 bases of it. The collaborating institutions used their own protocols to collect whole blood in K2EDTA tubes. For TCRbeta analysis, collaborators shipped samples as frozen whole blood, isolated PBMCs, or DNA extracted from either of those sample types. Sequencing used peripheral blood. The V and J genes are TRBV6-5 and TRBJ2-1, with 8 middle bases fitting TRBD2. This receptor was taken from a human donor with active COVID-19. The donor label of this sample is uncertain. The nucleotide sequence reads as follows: TGTGCCAGCAGTTACACTAGCGGAGGGGCCTACAATGAGCAGTTCTTC. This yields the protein CASSYTSGGAYNEQFF.